This TCR beta chain was obtained from a study of beta chain features in type 1 diabetes. The investigators reverse transcribed all of the isolated RNA, so they sequenced expressed TCRB transcripts. Clones were sequenced by immunoSEQ multiplex PCR, and TCRdb holds only the in-frame ones, with some missing. This sample has 200,000 to 250,000 clones, with 9.6% found just once. The study, taken as a whole, reports: It was among patients, rather than healthy donors, that naive, central memory and Treg TCRB repertoires appeared more similar. VDJ junctions sequenced from type 1 diabetes patients showed fewer insertions and more deletions.

One heparinised blood draw, averaging about 120 mL, came from each donor. Cells sorted by CD45RO/CCR7/CD25/CD127/CD95/CD27 comprised CD4+ naive, central memory, regulatory and stem cell-like memory cells. This CDR3 spans 14 amino acids. V lost 5 bases and J 2 bases, leaving 14 bases between the germline ends. The germline V gene has CDR1 SQVTM and CDR2 ANQGSEA. With regard to this clone: The antigen remains unidentified.

Sequencing was carried out using naive CD4+ T cells from blood. The chain employs TRBV29-1 and TRBJ2-3; TRBD2 is a possible D gene (5 bases). The sequence came from a woman under 30 in good health. The CDR3 coding sequence is TGCAGCGTTCTCCGGGATTTAGACACAGATACGCAGTATTTT. The encoded protein is CSVLRDLDTDTQYF.